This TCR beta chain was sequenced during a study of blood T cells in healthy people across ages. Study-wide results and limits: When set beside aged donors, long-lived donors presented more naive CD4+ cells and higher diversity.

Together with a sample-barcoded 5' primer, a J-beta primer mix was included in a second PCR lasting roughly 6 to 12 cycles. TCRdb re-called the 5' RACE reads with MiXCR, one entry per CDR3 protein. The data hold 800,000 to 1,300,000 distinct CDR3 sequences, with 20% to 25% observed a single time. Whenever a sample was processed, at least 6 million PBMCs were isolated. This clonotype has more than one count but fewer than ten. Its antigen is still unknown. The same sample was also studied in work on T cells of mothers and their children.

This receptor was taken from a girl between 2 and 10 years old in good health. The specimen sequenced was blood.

CDR3 protein: CASSVSRDAERATQYF. CDR3 DNA: TGTGCCAGCAGCGTATCACGGGACGCCGAGCGGGCGACCCAGTACTTC. The chain has TRBV9 and TRBJ2-5; maybe TRBD2 (6 bases). Trimming removed 1 base from V and 7 bases from J, with 20 bases in between. The CDR3 has 16 amino acids. Germline V gene lookup returns CDR1 SGDLS and CDR2 YYNGEE.